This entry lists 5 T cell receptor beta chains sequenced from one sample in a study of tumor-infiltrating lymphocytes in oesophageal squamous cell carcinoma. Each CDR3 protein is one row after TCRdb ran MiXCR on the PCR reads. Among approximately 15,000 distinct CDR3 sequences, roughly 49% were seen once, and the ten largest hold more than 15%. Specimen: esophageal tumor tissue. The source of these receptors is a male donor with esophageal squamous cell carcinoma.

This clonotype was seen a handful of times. The CDR3 loop is CASSTGQGYNEQFF. The DNA of the CDR3 is TGTGCCAGCAGCACGGGACAGGGGTACAATGAGCAGTTCTTC. This chain connects TRBV7-9 to TRBJ2-7; TRBD1 agrees at 10 bases. The J call is in doubt because the DNA end fits TRBJ2-1 better. The CDR3 is 14 residues long. Germline lookup yields CDR1 SEHNR and CDR2 FQNEAQ (reference sequence).

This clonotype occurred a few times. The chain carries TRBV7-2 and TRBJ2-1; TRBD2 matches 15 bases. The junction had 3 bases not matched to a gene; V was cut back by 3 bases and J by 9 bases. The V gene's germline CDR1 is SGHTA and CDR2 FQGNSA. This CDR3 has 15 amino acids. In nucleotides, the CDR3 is TGTGCCAGCAGCTTTGGACTAGCGGGAGGGGGTGAGCAGTTCTTC. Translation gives CASSFGLAGGGEQFF.

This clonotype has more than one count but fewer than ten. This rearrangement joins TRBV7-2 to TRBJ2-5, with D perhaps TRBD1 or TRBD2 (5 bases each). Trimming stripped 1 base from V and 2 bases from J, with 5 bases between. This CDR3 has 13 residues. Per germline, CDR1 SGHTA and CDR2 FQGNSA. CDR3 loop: CASSLGGQETQYF. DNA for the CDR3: TGTGCCAGCAGCTTAGGGGGGCAAGAGACCCAGTACTTC.

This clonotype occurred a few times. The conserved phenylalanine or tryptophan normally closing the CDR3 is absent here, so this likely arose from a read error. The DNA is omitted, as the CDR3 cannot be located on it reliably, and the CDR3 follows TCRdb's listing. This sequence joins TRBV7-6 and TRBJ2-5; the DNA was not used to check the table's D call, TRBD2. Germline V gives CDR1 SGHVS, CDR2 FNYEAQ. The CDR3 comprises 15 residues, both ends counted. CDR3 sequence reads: CASIPSGANVLTFGN.

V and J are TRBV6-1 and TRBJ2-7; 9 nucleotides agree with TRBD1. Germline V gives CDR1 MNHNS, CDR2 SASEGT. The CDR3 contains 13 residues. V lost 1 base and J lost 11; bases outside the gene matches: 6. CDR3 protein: CASSEVGQGKEYF. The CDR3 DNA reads TGTGCCAGCAGTGAAGTCGGACAGGGGAAGGAGTACTTC.